These T cell receptor beta chains were read from a single sample in a study of identical twins. TCRdb redid the calling of the 5' RACE reads with MiXCR, one entry per CDR3 protein. The sample lists 1.5 million to 2 million distinct CDR3 sequences, about 30% occurring once. The sequenced sample was cord blood. The receptors derive from a newborn girl in good health. CDR3s include the opening cysteine and the closing phenylalanine or tryptophan. Each record gives: D gene, V gene, J gene, clone size, CDR3 DNA, CDR3 protein. A D gene is named only where the DNA matches it firmly. Size values are once, few and many counts, or a class for expanded clones, and some rows have none.

d_call: -
v_call: TRBV24-1
j_call: TRBJ2-7
clone_size: -
cdr3_nt: TGTGCCACCAGTGATTTACAGGGCCACCCCTACAATGAGCAGTACTTC
cdr3_aa: CATSDLQGHPYNEQYF

d_call: -
v_call: TRBV12-3/TRBV12-4
j_call: TRBJ2-5
clone_size: -
cdr3_nt: TGTGCCAGCAGCCTCCTAATGGGGTCCCAGTACTTC
cdr3_aa: CASSLLMGSQYF

d_call: TRBD2
v_call: TRBV28
j_call: TRBJ2-1
clone_size: few
cdr3_nt: TGTGCCAGCAGTTTACTAGCGGGATGGGTGAATGAGCAGTTCTTC
cdr3_aa: CASSLLAGWVNEQFF

d_call: -
v_call: TRBV20-1
j_call: TRBJ1-6
clone_size: few
cdr3_nt: TGCAGTGCTACACCCAGGGGTTCACCCCTCCACTTT
cdr3_aa: CSATPRGSPLHF

d_call: TRBD1
v_call: TRBV6-2/TRBV6-3
j_call: TRBJ2-7
clone_size: few
cdr3_nt: TGTGCCAGCAGTTACTCGGGACAGGGACGCTCCTACGAGCAGTACTTC
cdr3_aa: CASSYSGQGRSYEQYF

d_call: -
v_call: TRBV6-1
j_call: TRBJ2-7
clone_size: -
cdr3_nt: TGTGCCAGCTCACCTAAGCGGTTTCCCTCCTACGAGCAGTACTTC
cdr3_aa: CASSPKRFPSYEQYF

d_call: TRBD1
v_call: TRBV20-1
j_call: TRBJ1-5
clone_size: -
cdr3_nt: TGCAGTGCGCCGGGACAGGGGGCGAGTCAGCCCCAGCATTTT
cdr3_aa: CSAPGQGASQPQHF

d_call: -
v_call: TRBV12-3/TRBV12-4
j_call: TRBJ2-3
clone_size: -
cdr3_nt: TGTGCCAGCAGTTTTTTGGGCTGGGGGGGACAGTCGACAGATACGCAGTATTTT
cdr3_aa: CASSFLGWGGQSTDTQYF

d_call: TRBD1
v_call: TRBV6-1
j_call: TRBJ1-5
clone_size: -
cdr3_nt: TGTGCCAGCAGCCCCAGGGGGCTTCTTCATCAGCCCCAGCATTTT
cdr3_aa: CASSPRGLLHQPQHF

d_call: -
v_call: TRBV15
j_call: TRBJ2-1
clone_size: -
cdr3_nt: TGTGCCACCAGCGAAGGGAGCAATGAGCAGTTCTTC
cdr3_aa: CATSEGSNEQFF

d_call: TRBD2
v_call: TRBV20-1
j_call: TRBJ2-5
clone_size: -
cdr3_nt: TGCAGTGCCCGGAGGGGACTAGCGGACAATGAGCAGTACTTC
cdr3_aa: CSARRGLADNEQYF

d_call: TRBD1
v_call: TRBV27
j_call: TRBJ2-1
clone_size: -
cdr3_nt: TGTGCCAGCAGTGGACAGGGGGTTGTTGGAAACTACGAGCAGTTCTTC
cdr3_aa: CASSGQGVVGNYEQFF

d_call: -
v_call: TRBV10-3
j_call: TRBJ1-2
clone_size: -
cdr3_nt: TGTGCCATCAGCCCTCCCACAGGGCTTGAAGGCTATGGCTACACCTTC
cdr3_aa: CAISPPTGLEGYGYTF

d_call: -
v_call: TRBV19
j_call: TRBJ2-1
clone_size: -
cdr3_nt: TGTGCCAGTACCGCGGGACTCTGGTTCCACAATGAGCAGTTCTTC
cdr3_aa: CASTAGLWFHNEQFF

d_call: -
v_call: TRBV5-1
j_call: TRBJ2-7
clone_size: many
cdr3_nt: TGTGCCAGCAGCTTAGTGGGCACTACCTACGAGCAGTACTTC
cdr3_aa: CASSLVGTTYEQYF

d_call: -
v_call: TRBV28
j_call: TRBJ2-2
clone_size: -
cdr3_nt: TGTGCCAGCAGTGAGACAGGCACGAACACCGGGGAGCTGTTTTTT
cdr3_aa: CASSETGTNTGELFF

d_call: TRBD2
v_call: TRBV5-1
j_call: TRBJ2-1
clone_size: -
cdr3_nt: TGCGCCAGCAGCTATACACCGGGACTAGGCGACAATGAGCAGTTCTTC
cdr3_aa: CASSYTPGLGDNEQFF

d_call: -
v_call: TRBV15
j_call: TRBJ1-5
clone_size: -
cdr3_nt: TGTGCCACCTCTTTGGGGGTACAGGGACGTCAGCCCCAGCATTTT
cdr3_aa: CATSLGVQGRQPQHF

d_call: TRBD1
v_call: TRBV10-3
j_call: TRBJ2-2
clone_size: -
cdr3_nt: TGTGCCATCGACAGGGGGCAGGACACCGGGGAGCTGTTTTTT
cdr3_aa: CAIDRGQDTGELFF

d_call: TRBD2
v_call: TRBV29-1
j_call: TRBJ2-1
clone_size: -
cdr3_nt: TGCAGCGCCGCGGGGACGAGCGGGATCACTTTGCCGTCTTACAGTGAGCAGTTCTTC
cdr3_aa: CSAAGTSGITLPSYSEQFF

d_call: -
v_call: TRBV28
j_call: TRBJ2-5
clone_size: many
cdr3_nt: TGTGCCAGCAGTTTATGGCACCAAGAGACCCAGTACTTC
cdr3_aa: CASSLWHQETQYF

d_call: TRBD2
v_call: TRBV24-1
j_call: TRBJ2-5
clone_size: -
cdr3_nt: TGTGCCACCAGTGATGGCCGGGAGGTAGAGGAGCAGTACTTC
cdr3_aa: CATSDGREVEEQYF

d_call: -
v_call: TRBV7-2
j_call: TRBJ1-5
clone_size: -
cdr3_nt: TGTGCCAGCAGCTTGTACAGGGTACGGCAGCCCCAGCATTTT
cdr3_aa: CASSLYRVRQPQHF

d_call: -
v_call: TRBV4-1
j_call: TRBJ1-2
clone_size: -
cdr3_nt: TGCGCCAGCAGCCAAGTGGTCGTTAACTATGGCTACACCTTC
cdr3_aa: CASSQVVVNYGYTF

d_call: -
v_call: TRBV20-1
j_call: TRBJ1-2
clone_size: -
cdr3_nt: TGCAGTGCTAGAGAGAGGCCCCGATATGGCTACACCTTC
cdr3_aa: CSARERPRYGYTF

d_call: -
v_call: TRBV7-2
j_call: TRBJ2-6
clone_size: -
cdr3_nt: TGTGCCAGCAGCTTAACTCCGACGTCTGGGGCCAACGTCCTGACTTTC
cdr3_aa: CASSLTPTSGANVLTF

d_call: -
v_call: TRBV7-2
j_call: TRBJ2-7
clone_size: -
cdr3_nt: TGTGCCAGCAGCTCCCGCAGCGTCGAGCAGTACTTC
cdr3_aa: CASSSRSVEQYF

d_call: -
v_call: TRBV4-1
j_call: TRBJ2-7
clone_size: few
cdr3_nt: TGCGCCAGCAGCCAAGTCTCGAGCCCTTACAATGAGCAGTACTTC
cdr3_aa: CASSQVSSPYNEQYF

d_call: -
v_call: TRBV5-1
j_call: TRBJ2-1
clone_size: -
cdr3_nt: TGCGCCAGCAGCTTTCTGGAAAACAATGAGCAGTTCTTC
cdr3_aa: CASSFLENNEQFF

d_call: TRBD1
v_call: TRBV20-1
j_call: TRBJ2-1
clone_size: -
cdr3_nt: TGCAGTGCTAGACCGAGCAAGGGGACAGGTCATGAGCAGTTCTTC
cdr3_aa: CSARPSKGTGHEQFF

d_call: TRBD1
v_call: TRBV10-3
j_call: TRBJ1-5
clone_size: few
cdr3_nt: TGTGCCATCAGTGAGTTGCCCCCGGGACAGGGGAGATATAGCAATCAGCCCCAGCATTTT
cdr3_aa: CAISELPPGQGRYSNQPQHF

d_call: -
v_call: TRBV19
j_call: TRBJ1-2
clone_size: -
cdr3_nt: TGTGCCAGTAGCATCTCCCGGGGTGGCTACACCTTC
cdr3_aa: CASSISRGGYTF

d_call: -
v_call: TRBV25-1
j_call: TRBJ1-2
clone_size: -
cdr3_nt: TGTGCCAGCAGTGAATATTGGGGCGGCTATGGCTACACCTTC
cdr3_aa: CASSEYWGGYGYTF

d_call: -
v_call: TRBV13
j_call: TRBJ2-1
clone_size: -
cdr3_nt: TGTGCCAGCAGCTTCTCCGGGACTCCCTACAATGAGCAGTTCTTC
cdr3_aa: CASSFSGTPYNEQFF

d_call: -
v_call: TRBV28
j_call: TRBJ1-1
clone_size: -
cdr3_nt: TGTGCCAGCAGTTTATTCGGTAGGCAAGCTTTCTTT
cdr3_aa: CASSLFGRQAFF

d_call: -
v_call: TRBV2
j_call: TRBJ2-1
clone_size: -
cdr3_nt: TGTGCCGGGTCCACGGCCTACAATGGGCAGTTCTTC
cdr3_aa: CAGSTAYNGQFF

d_call: -
v_call: TRBV20-1
j_call: TRBJ2-1
clone_size: few
cdr3_nt: TGCAGTGCTAGCGGCGTAGCGCTATCTGGGGAGCAGTTCTTC
cdr3_aa: CSASGVALSGEQFF

d_call: TRBD1
v_call: TRBV5-6
j_call: TRBJ1-2
clone_size: -
cdr3_nt: TGTGCCAGCAGCTACATACAGGGGGGAAGAGATGGCTACACCTTC
cdr3_aa: CASSYIQGGRDGYTF

d_call: -
v_call: TRBV15
j_call: TRBJ1-1
clone_size: few
cdr3_nt: TGTGCCACCAGCTATGGGGGGATCACTGAAGCTTTCTTT
cdr3_aa: CATSYGGITEAFF